Listed here are 4 T cell receptor beta chains from one sample, sequenced in a study of blood T cell repertoires in COVID-19. The data were produced by immunoSEQ multiplex PCR, yet TCRdb's version contains in-frame clones alone and is incomplete. Among fewer than 200,000 clones listed, approximately 82% were seen once. The source material was peripheral blood. The receptors were gathered from a woman aged 40 to 50 with COVID-19, enrolled during active disease.

This clone has a single count. In DNA, the CDR3 is TGTGCCAGCAGCTTGGGGACAGCTAGGGATACGCAGTATTTT. It encodes CASSLGTARDTQYF. J is TRBJ2-3 and V is TRBV5-4; D possibly corresponds to TRBD1 (6 bases). The V end was cut by 0 bases, the J end by 6 bases, with 11 bases between. Germline V gives CDR1 SGHNT, CDR2 YYREEE (reference sequence). This CDR3 spans 14 amino acids.

The chain carries TRBV3-1 (or the pseudogene TRBV3-2) and TRBJ2-5; D may be TRBD2 (6 bases). Per germline, CDR1 LGHDT and CDR2 YNNKEL (reference sequence). V was cut by 3 bases and J by 5 bases, with 22 bases left in between. CDR3 length: 17 amino acids. CDR3 in DNA: TGTGCCAGCAGCCACGATATCGGACCGGGAGAGATGGAGACCCAGTACTTC. As protein: CASSHDIGPGEMETQYF.

The rearrangement joins TRBV5-1 to TRBJ1-1; TRBD1 matches at 7 bases. The junction had 1 base not matched to a gene; V was cut back by 4 bases and J by 1 base. Germline V gene lookup returns CDR1 SGHRS and CDR2 YFSETQ. The CDR3 consists of 13 residues. The CDR3 nucleotides read TGCGCCAGCAGCAGGACAGGGAACACTGAAGCTTTCTTT. Translating it yields CASSRTGNTEAFF.

This chain connects TRBV9 to TRBJ2-7; tentative D call: TRBD1 (5 bases). Germline V CDR1 and CDR2: SGDLS, YYNGEE. The CDR3 totals 15 residues. Between the trimmed V and J ends, which lost 0 bases and 0 bases, there was a span of 10 bases. The CDR3 DNA reads as TGTGCCAGCAGCGTAGAAGACAGCTACTCCTACGAGCAGTACTTC. It is translated as CASSVEDSYSYEQYF.